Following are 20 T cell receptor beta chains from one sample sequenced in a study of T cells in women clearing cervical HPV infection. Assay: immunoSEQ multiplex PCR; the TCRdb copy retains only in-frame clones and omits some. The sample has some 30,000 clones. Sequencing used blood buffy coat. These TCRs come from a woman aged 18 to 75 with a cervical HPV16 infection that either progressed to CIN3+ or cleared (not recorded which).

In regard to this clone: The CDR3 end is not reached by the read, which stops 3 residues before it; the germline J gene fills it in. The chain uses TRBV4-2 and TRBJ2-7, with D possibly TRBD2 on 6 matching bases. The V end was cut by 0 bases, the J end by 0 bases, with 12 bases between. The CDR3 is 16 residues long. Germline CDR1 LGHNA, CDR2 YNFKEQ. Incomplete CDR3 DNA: TGTGCCAGCAGCCAAGAAGATGGCGGGGACTCCTACGAG. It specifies CASSQEDGGDSYE. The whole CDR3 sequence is CASSQEDGGDSYEQYF.

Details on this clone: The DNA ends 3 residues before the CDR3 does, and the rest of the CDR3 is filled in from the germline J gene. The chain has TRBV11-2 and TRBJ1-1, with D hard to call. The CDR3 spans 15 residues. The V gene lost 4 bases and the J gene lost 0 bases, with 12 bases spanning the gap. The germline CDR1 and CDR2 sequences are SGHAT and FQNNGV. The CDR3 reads CASSSSELMNTEAFF. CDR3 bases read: TGTGCCAGCAGCTCAAGTGAACTCATGAACACTGAA. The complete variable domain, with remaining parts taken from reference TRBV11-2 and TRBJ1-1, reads EAGVAQSPRYKIIEKRQSVAFWCNPISGHATLYWYQQILGQGPKLLIQFQNNGVVDDSQLPKDRFSAERLKGVDSTLKIQPAKLEDSAVYLCASSSSELMNTEAFFGQGTRLTVV.

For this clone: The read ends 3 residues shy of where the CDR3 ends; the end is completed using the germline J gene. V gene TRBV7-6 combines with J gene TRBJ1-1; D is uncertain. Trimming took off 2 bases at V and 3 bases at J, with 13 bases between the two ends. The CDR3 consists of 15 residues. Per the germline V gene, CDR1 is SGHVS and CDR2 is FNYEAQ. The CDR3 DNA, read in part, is TGTGCCAGCAGCTTATCTGCGGGGTTCGACACTGAA. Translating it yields CASSLSAGFDTE. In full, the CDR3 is CASSLSAGFDTEAFF.

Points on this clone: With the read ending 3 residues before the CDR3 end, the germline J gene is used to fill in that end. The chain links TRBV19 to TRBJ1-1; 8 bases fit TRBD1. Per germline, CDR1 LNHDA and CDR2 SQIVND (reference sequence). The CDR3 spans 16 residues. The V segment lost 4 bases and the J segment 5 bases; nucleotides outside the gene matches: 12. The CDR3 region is CASSRLRTGIDTEAFF. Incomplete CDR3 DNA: TGTGCCAGTAGTAGGTTAAGGACAGGGATTGATACTGAA.

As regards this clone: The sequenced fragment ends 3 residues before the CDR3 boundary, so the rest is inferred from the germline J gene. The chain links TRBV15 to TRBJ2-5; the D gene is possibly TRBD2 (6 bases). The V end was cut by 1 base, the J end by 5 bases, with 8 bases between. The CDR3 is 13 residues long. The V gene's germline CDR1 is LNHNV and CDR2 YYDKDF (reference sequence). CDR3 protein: CATSRGRGETQYF. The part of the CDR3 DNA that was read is TGTGCCACCAGCAGAGGCCGGGGGGAGACC.

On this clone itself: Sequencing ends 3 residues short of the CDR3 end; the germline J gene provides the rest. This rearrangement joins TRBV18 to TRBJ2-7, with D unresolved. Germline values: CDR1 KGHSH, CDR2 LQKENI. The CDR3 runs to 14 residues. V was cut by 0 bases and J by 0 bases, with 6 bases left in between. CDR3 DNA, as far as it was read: TGTGCCAGCTCACCACCGGGCCTCTCCTACGAG. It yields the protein CASSPPGLSYE. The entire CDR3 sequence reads CASSPPGLSYEQYF.

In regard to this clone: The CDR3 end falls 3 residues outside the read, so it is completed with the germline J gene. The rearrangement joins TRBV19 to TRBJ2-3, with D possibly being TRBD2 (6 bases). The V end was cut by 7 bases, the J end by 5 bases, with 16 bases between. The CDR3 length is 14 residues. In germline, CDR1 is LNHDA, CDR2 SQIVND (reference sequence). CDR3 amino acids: CASNPGLLKDTQYF. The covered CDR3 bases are TGTGCCAGTAATCCGGGACTGCTAAAAGATACG.

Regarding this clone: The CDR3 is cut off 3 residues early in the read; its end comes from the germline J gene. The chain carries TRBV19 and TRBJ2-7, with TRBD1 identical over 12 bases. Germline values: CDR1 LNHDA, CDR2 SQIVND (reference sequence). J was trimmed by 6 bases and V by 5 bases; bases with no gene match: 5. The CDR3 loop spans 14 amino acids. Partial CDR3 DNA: TGTGCCAGTAGTTCCGGGACAGGGGGCATCGAG. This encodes CASSSGTGGIE. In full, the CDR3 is CASSSGTGGIEQYF.

CDR3 residues: CASSLLSSGYNEQFF. The sequenced part of the CDR3 DNA is TGTGCCAGCAGCTTATTGTCTAGCGGGTACAATGAG. V is TRBV7-9 and J is TRBJ2-1; 8 positions match TRBD2. The sequence runs out 3 residues before the end of the CDR3; the remainder is reconstructed from the germline J gene. The CDR3 runs to 15 residues. The germline CDR1 and CDR2 sequences are SEHNR and FQNEAQ (reference sequence). With V trimmed by 2 bases and J by 4 bases, 4 bases remained unmatched.

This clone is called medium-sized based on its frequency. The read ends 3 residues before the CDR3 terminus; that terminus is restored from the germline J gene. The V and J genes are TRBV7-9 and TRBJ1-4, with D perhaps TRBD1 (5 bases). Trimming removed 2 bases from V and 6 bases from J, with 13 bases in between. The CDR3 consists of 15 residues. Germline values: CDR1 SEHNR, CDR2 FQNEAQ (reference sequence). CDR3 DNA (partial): TGTGCCAGCAGCTTACGGGGGATAATGCATGAAAAA. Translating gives CASSLRGIMHEK. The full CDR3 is CASSLRGIMHEKLFF.

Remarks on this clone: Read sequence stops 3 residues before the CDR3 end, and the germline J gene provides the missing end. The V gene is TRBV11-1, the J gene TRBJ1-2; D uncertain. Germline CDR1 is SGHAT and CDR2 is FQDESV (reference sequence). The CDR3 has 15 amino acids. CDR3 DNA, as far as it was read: TGTGCCAGCAGCCCAGTACGGGGTTACTCCTACGAC. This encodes CASSPVRGYSYD. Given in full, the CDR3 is CASSPVRGYSYDYTF.

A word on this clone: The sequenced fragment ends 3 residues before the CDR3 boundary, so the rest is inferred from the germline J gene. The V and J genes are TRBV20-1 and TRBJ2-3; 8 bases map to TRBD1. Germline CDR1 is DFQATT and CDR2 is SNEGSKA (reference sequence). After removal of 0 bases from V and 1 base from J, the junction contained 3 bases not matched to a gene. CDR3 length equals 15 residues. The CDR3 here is CSARDSDRGTDTQYF. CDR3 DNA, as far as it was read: TGCAGTGCTAGAGATTCGGACAGGGGCACAGATACG.

CDR3 protein: CASSLQGGQPQHF. The CDR3 bases that were read are TGTGCCAGCAGCCTACAGGGTGGGCAGCCC. The rearrangement joins TRBV7-3 to TRBJ1-5, with D tentatively TRBD1 (6 bases). Read sequence stops 3 residues before the CDR3 end, and the germline J gene provides the missing end. The CDR3 is 13 residues long. Germline CDR1 reads SGHTA; CDR2 reads FQGTGA. The V gene lost 5 bases and the J gene lost 7 bases, with 12 bases spanning the gap. Drawing the rest from reference TRBV7-3 and TRBJ1-5, the complete variable domain is GAGVSQTPSNKVTEKGKYVELRCDPISGHTALYWYRQSLGQGPEFLIYFQGTGAADDSGLPNDRFFAVRPEGSVSTLKIQRTERGDSAVYLCASSLQGGQPQHFGDGTRLSIL.

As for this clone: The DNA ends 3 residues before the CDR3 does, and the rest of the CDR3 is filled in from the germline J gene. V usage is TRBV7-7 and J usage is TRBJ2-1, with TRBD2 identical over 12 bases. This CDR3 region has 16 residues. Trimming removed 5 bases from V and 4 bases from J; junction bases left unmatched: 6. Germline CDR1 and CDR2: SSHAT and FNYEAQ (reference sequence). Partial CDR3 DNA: TGTGCCAGCAGCGCCCTACTAGCGGGGGGATACAATGAG. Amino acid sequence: CASSALLAGGYNE. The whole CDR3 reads CASSALLAGGYNEQFF.

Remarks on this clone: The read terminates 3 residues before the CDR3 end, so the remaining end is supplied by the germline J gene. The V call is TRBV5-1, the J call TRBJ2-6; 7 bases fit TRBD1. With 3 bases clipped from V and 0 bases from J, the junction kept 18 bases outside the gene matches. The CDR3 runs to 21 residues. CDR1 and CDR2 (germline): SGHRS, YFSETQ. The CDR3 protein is CASSSADRKSLSLSGANVLTF. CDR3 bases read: TGCGCCAGCAGCTCTGCGGACAGGAAATCCCTCTCTCTCTCTGGGGCCAACGTC.

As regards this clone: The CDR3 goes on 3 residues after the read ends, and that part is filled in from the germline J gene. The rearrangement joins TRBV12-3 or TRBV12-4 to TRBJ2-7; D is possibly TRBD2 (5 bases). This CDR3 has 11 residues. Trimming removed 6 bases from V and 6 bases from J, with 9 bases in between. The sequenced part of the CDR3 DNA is TGTGCCAGCAGCCAACTAGTCGAG. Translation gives CASSQLVE. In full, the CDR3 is CASSQLVEQYF.

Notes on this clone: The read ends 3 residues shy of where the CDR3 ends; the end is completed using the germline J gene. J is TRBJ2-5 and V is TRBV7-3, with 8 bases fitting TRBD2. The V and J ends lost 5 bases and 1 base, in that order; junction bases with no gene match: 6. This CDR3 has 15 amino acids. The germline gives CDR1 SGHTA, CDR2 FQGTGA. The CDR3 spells CASSPGGGTQETQYF. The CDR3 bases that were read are TGTGCCAGCAGCCCCGGGGGGGGCACCCAAGAGACC.

The DNA read from the CDR3 is TGTGCCAGCAGCTCCGGGCGGGGGCTCTCCTACGAG. This encodes CASSSGRGLSYE. The full CDR3 reads CASSSGRGLSYEQYF. The chain combines TRBV7-9 with TRBJ2-7, with D perhaps matching TRBD2 (7 bases). Sequencing ends 3 residues short of the CDR3 end; the germline J gene provides the rest. V was cut by 4 bases and J by 0 bases, with 13 bases left in between. Germline V CDR1 and CDR2: SEHNR, FQNEAQ (reference sequence). The CDR3 totals 15 residues.

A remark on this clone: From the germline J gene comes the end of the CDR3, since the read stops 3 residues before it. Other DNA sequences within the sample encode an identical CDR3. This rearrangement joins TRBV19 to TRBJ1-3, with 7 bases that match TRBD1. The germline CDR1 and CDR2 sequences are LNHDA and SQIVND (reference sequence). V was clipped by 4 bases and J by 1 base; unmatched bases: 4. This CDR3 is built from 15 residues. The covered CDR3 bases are TGTGCCAGTAGTACCCCGACAGGGTCTGGAAACACC. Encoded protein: CASSTPTGSGNT. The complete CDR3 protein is CASSTPTGSGNTIYF.

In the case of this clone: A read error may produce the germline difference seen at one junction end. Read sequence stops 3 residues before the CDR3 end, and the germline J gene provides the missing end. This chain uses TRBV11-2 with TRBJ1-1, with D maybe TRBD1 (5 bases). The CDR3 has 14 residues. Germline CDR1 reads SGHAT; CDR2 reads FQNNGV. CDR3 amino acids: CAGSFRGMVTEAFF. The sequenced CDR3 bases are TGTGCCGGCAGCTTTAGGGGTATGGTTACTGAA.